This TCR beta chain was profiled in a study of beta chain features in type 1 diabetes. Study-level findings and limits: Insertions were fewer and deletions more numerous at VDJ junctions in type 1 diabetes patients. Significant though moderate, a shortening of TCRB CDR3s appeared in all four CD4+ subsets of Type 1 diabetes patients.

This clone has more than one count but fewer than ten. Its antigen is undetermined. This CDR3 is built from 15 residues. Per germline, CDR1 LNHNV and CDR2 YYDKDF (reference sequence). With 0 bases clipped from V and 4 bases from J, the junction kept 3 bases outside the gene matches. What was sequenced were expressed TCRB transcripts, since all of the isolated RNA had been reverse transcribed. About 3.57 million reads per sample were averaged for naive, central memory and regulatory samples. Method: immunoSEQ multiplex PCR; TCRdb's copy keeps in-frame clones and lacks some. The repertoire holds roughly 250,000 clones, with around 21% as singletons.

This chain links TRBV15 with TRBJ2-7; TRBD2 matches 10 bases. This TCR was recovered from a woman in her thirties or forties with type 1 diabetes. Material for sequencing was naive CD4+ T cells from blood. The CDR3 spells CATSRDTSGMYEQYF. Here the CDR3 DNA reads TGTGCCACCAGCAGAGATACTAGCGGGATGTACGAGCAGTACTTC.